This T cell receptor beta chain was obtained from a study of cytomegalovirus exposure and HLA in healthy donors. Study-level findings and limits: Presence/absence analyses assumed roughly uniform sequencing depth across donors.

This clone has a handful of counts. No antigen is known for it. V gave up 0 bases and J gave up 4 bases, with 11 bases separating them. Per the germline V gene, CDR1 is MNHEY and CDR2 is SVGAGI. The CDR3 is 15 residues long. The PCR made use of 60 Vbeta and 13 Jbeta primers. Source study methods: It was a later analysis that counted tens of millions of unique TCR beta chains, of which 9.5 million to 14 million were shared. Profiled with immunoSEQ multiplex PCR; TCRdb holds only in-frame clones, not every one. V and J calls plus clone size are reproduced from that table; the DNA served to infer D and trimming. The sample gives about 160,000 clones, roughly 80% of which show up once; more than 8% is in the top ten.

This chain uses TRBV6-5 with TRBJ2-3; unclear D gene. The sequencing input was PBMCs. This TCR was sampled from a male donor in good health and CMV-seropositive. The CDR3 bases are TGTGCCAGCAGTTACTCTCCCAGAGGCCCAGATACGCAGTATTTT. This translates into CASSYSPRGPDTQYF.